Only one count was recorded for the clone carrying this TCR beta chain. Its specificity is unknown. The data originate from a study of radiotherapy plus CTLA-4 blockade in lung cancer. Study results and caveats: Expansion in blood of tumor-derived TCR clones was seen after radiotherapy plus ipilimumab.

The CDR3 runs to 16 residues. CDR1 is KGHSH and CDR2 is LQKENI in the germline V gene. J was trimmed by 3 bases and V by 3 bases; bases with no gene match: 10. Sequencing was performed with immunoSEQ multiplex PCR; in TCRdb, only in-frame clones are kept and a portion is missing. Found here are 85,000 to 100,000 clones, approximately 86% of them singletons; the top ten hold 16%. The starting material was peripheral blood, obtained from a patient treated with radiotherapy plus ipilimumab. J is TRBJ1-2 and V is TRBV18, with TRBD1 matching over 7 bases. The source of this sequence is a human donor with non-small cell lung cancer that progressed on radiotherapy plus ipilimumab. This CDR3 is CASSPTPEGGHYGYTF. In DNA form, the CDR3 reads TGTGCCAGCTCACCCACCCCCGAAGGGGGCCACTATGGCTACACCTTC.